The 18 T cell receptor beta chains reported below all come from one sample, sequenced in a study of cytomegalovirus exposure and HLA in healthy donors. Data came from immunoSEQ multiplex PCR; TCRdb stores just in-frame clones and leaves some out. The table records roughly 190,000 clones, around nine tenths of them present only once. Sequencing input: PBMCs. These TCRs come from a man aged 25-40 years in good health and CMV-seropositive.

This clone was recorded only once. V is TRBV19 and J is TRBJ2-7; 7 bases align to TRBD1. The CDR3 consists of 14 residues. CDR1 is LNHDA, CDR2 SQIVND, per germline (reference sequence). Trimming at V came to 2 bases and at J to 6 bases, leaving 7 bases not matched to a gene. This chain's CDR3 is CASSISGQVTEQYF. CDR3 sequence (DNA): TGTGCCAGTAGTATAAGCGGACAGGTTACCGAGCAGTACTTC.

The chain has TRBV7-2 and TRBJ1-1; D call uncertain. CDR3 size: 14 residues. CDR1 SGHTA and CDR2 FQGNSA come from the germline V gene. V lost 0 bases and J 1 base, leaving 6 bases between the germline ends. DNA of the CDR3: TGTGCCAGCAGCTTAGCACAGACGAACACTGAAGCTTTCTTT. Protein: CASSLAQTNTEAFF.

The chain uses TRBV5-1 and TRBJ2-3, with TRBD2 matching 16 bases. The CDR3 contains 16 residues. After removal of 4 bases from V and 7 bases from J, the junction contained 6 bases not matched to a gene. Germline V gene sequence: CDR1 SGHRS, CDR2 YFSETQ. CDR3 nucleotides: TGCGCCAGCAGCACCGGGACTAGCGGGGGGGTTAATACGCAGTATTTT. Translated: CASSTGTSGGVNTQYF.

CDR3 DNA sequence: TGTGCCAGCAACGGACTGGGGGCCCACGCCGGGGAGCTGTTTTTT. It yields the protein CASNGLGAHAGELFF. The rearrangement links TRBV28 to TRBJ2-2; possible D gene TRBD1, 6 bases. The CDR3 runs to 15 residues. Trimming removed 7 bases from V and 6 bases from J, with 18 bases in between. The germline gives CDR1 MDHEN, CDR2 SYDVKM.

V gene TRBV7-9 combines with J gene TRBJ2-3, with TRBD1 identical over 10 bases. Germline V gene data show CDR1 as SEHNR and CDR2 as FQNEAQ (reference sequence). The CDR3 covers 14 residues. After removal of 2 bases from V and 12 bases from J, the junction contained 8 bases not matched to a gene. The CDR3 nucleotides are TGTGCCAGCAGCTTAACGACCGGGACAGGGGCTCAGTATTTT. Translated: CASSLTTGTGAQYF.

V is TRBV4-3 and J is TRBJ2-3; tentatively, D is TRBD1 or TRBD2 (5 bases each). V gave up 0 bases and J gave up 3 bases, with 10 bases separating them. The CDR3 runs to 15 residues. From germline, CDR1 is LGHNA and CDR2 YSLEER. The CDR3 nucleotides read TGCGCCAGCAGCCAAGAACCAGGGAGAACAGATACGCAGTATTTT. It specifies CASSQEPGRTDTQYF.

The rearrangement links TRBV12-5 to TRBJ1-1, with a weak D call TRBD1 (6 bases). The CDR3 covers 16 residues. Trimming left V 0 bases short and J 5 bases short, with 16 bases between. Germline V gives CDR1 LGHNT, CDR2 FRNRAP. CDR3 loop: CASGLVQGRLGTEAFF. The CDR3 region has the DNA TGTGCTAGTGGTTTGGTACAGGGACGGCTCGGAACTGAAGCTTTCTTT.

The table lists this clone with a few counts. This sequence joins TRBV7-8 and TRBJ2-3; possible D gene TRBD2, 6 bases. The V gene lost 1 base and the J gene lost 4 bases, with 9 bases spanning the gap. The CDR3 has 14 residues. Looked up from germline, CDR1 is SGHVS and CDR2 is FQNEAQ. The CDR3 reads CASSLVLAADTQYF. The CDR3 coding sequence is TGTGCCAGCAGCTTAGTGTTAGCGGCAGATACGCAGTATTTT.

V gene TRBV5-1 combines with J gene TRBJ1-2; a possible D gene is TRBD1 (6 bases). Germline V gives CDR1 SGHRS, CDR2 YFSETQ. V gave up 0 bases and J gave up 8 bases, with 14 bases separating them. The CDR3 loop spans 14 amino acids. DNA for the CDR3: TGCGCCAGCAGCTTGGGTTCTAACAGGGAGGGCTACACCTTC. Translating it yields CASSLGSNREGYTF.

The CDR3: CASSLEGHQPQHF. The CDR3 DNA is TGTGCCAGCAGCTTGGAGGGGCATCAGCCCCAGCATTTT. V is TRBV7-2 and J is TRBJ1-5, with a tentative D call TRBD1 (5 bases). V gave up 3 bases and J gave up 5 bases, with 8 bases separating them. In germline, CDR1 is SGHTA, CDR2 FQGNSA. The CDR3 spans 13 residues.

The V gene is TRBV2, the J gene TRBJ1-2; 7 bases are a match to TRBD1. Per the germline V gene, CDR1 is SNHLY and CDR2 is FYNNEI. This CDR3 is built from 15 residues. V shed 5 bases, J shed 4 bases, and the junction held 10 bases outside the gene matches. The CDR3 nucleotides read TGTGCCAGCAGTACCCCCGGGACAGTCATCTATGGCTACACCTTC. It specifies CASSTPGTVIYGYTF.

The CDR3 loop is CASSRRGASYNEQFF. The CDR3 DNA is TGTGCCAGCAGCAGGCGGGGCGCTTCCTACAATGAGCAGTTCTTC. The J gene is TRBJ2-1, the V gene TRBV7-8, with D tentatively TRBD2 (6 bases). The CDR3 has 15 amino acids. The V end lost 5 bases, the J end lost 1 base, and 12 bases lay between the germline ends. The germline gives CDR1 SGHVS, CDR2 FQNEAQ.

The chain links TRBV2 to TRBJ2-2, with D unclear. Trimming took 5 bases from V and 6 from J, leaving 13 bases between them. The length of the CDR3 is 14 residues. The germline CDR1 and CDR2 sequences are SNHLY and FYNNEI. CDR3 DNA sequence: TGTGCCAGCAGTACCGGACCCGCCGCCGGGGAGCTGTTTTTT. Protein product: CASSTGPAAGELFF.

The CDR3: CASNHRGGTGELFF. The CDR3 DNA reads TGTGCCAGCAATCACAGGGGGGGCACCGGGGAGCTGTTTTTT. The V and J genes are TRBV2 and TRBJ2-2; D perhaps matches TRBD1 (8 bases). CDR1 is SNHLY, CDR2 FYNNEI, per germline. The CDR3 has 14 residues. Trimming removed 7 bases at V and 4 bases at J, with 13 bases between.

The gene calls are TRBV14 and TRBJ2-1, with 8 bases aligning to TRBD1. The CDR3 is made up of 12 amino acids. V was clipped by 3 bases and J by 9 bases; unmatched bases: 1. CDR1 and CDR2 from the germline V gene are SGHDN and FVKESK. The DNA of the CDR3 is TGTGCCAGCAGCCAGGACAGGGTTGAGCAGTTCTTC. It is translated as CASSQDRVEQFF.

This clone was seen a few times. DNA of the CDR3: TGTGCCAGTAGCCCCGGGGGGCGGAACACTGAAGCTTTCTTT. Translating it yields CASSPGGRNTEAFF. This chain joins TRBV19 and TRBJ1-1; possible D gene TRBD1, 6 bases. CDR3 length: 14 residues. CDR1 and CDR2 from the germline V gene are LNHDA and SQIVND (reference sequence). V was cut by 6 bases and J by 1 base, with 12 bases left in between.

A remark on this clone: The same CDR3 is also encoded by other DNA sequences in this sample. The V gene is TRBV4-1, the J gene TRBJ2-5, with 12 bases fitting TRBD1. V lost 0 bases and J lost 5; bases outside the gene matches: 4. This CDR3 has 16 amino acids. Germline loops: CDR1 MGHRA, CDR2 YSYEKL. The CDR3 region is CASSQDRDRGQETQYF. DNA for the CDR3: TGCGCCAGCAGCCAAGACCGGGACAGGGGGCAGGAGACCCAGTACTTC.

The chain joins TRBV2 to TRBJ1-3; D is unclear. The V and J ends lost 4 bases and 0 bases respectively, with 13 bases between them. This CDR3 comprises 16 residues. Germline V gene sequence: CDR1 SNHLY, CDR2 FYNNEI. CDR3 protein: CASSVLRPSSGNTIYF. DNA of the CDR3: TGTGCCAGCAGTGTTCTCCGGCCCTCCTCTGGAAACACCATATATTTT.